This TCR beta chain was documented in a study of cytomegalovirus exposure and HLA in healthy donors. Points from the study as a whole: In a later analysis, productive TCRs from donors in an Asian-associated ancestry cluster reportedly carried fewer N-insertions than the cohort mean.

This PCR relied on a set of 60 Vbeta primers and 13 Jbeta primers. The table came from immunoSEQ multiplex PCR; TCRdb's copy has only in-frame clones and leaves some out. The repertoire has about 83,000 clones, roughly 76% of them found once; the top ten carry under 2%. CDR1 is KGHSH, CDR2 LQKENI, per germline. The V and J ends lost 1 base and 3 bases respectively, with 8 bases between them. The CDR3 is 14 amino acids. Of note for this clone: No antigen is known for it.

The sample consisted of PBMCs. The chain recombines TRBV18 with TRBJ2-3; D is perhaps TRBD1 (5 bases). The receptor comes from a young woman in good health and CMV-seronegative. In DNA form, the CDR3 reads TGTGCCAGCTCACCACAGACAGATACAGATACGCAGTATTTT. It codes for CASSPQTDTDTQYF.